This T cell receptor (beta chain) was sequenced during a study of beta chain features in type 1 diabetes. On the study more broadly: Patients looked much like healthy donors when it came to age, gender and cell yields.

Expressed TCRB transcripts were sequenced, since all the RNA that had been isolated was reverse transcribed. Sequencing of naive, central memory and regulatory T cell samples gave an average of approximately 3.8 million reads. The repertoire was sequenced with immunoSEQ multiplex PCR; TCRdb's copy has only in-frame clones and lacks some. The data show roughly 400,000 clones, with roughly 13% seen just once and about 0.04% held by the top ten. Averaging about 116 mL, one heparinised blood draw came from each individual donor. CDR3 length: 13 amino acids. V gave up 9 bases and J gave up 1 base; unmatched junction bases: 6. From germline, CDR1 is SNHLY and CDR2 FYNNEI. Broader study findings: High-TCR-expressing cells could be over-represented by cDNA sequencing.

As regards this clone: Antigen: not known.

V usage is TRBV2 and J usage is TRBJ2-7; 7 bases fit TRBD2. The sequenced sample consisted of naive CD4+ T cells from blood. The TCR sequence derives from a man under 40 in good health. The CDR3: CARRERRSYEQYF. CDR3 in DNA: TGTGCCAGGCGGGAGCGGCGATCCTACGAGCAGTACTTC.